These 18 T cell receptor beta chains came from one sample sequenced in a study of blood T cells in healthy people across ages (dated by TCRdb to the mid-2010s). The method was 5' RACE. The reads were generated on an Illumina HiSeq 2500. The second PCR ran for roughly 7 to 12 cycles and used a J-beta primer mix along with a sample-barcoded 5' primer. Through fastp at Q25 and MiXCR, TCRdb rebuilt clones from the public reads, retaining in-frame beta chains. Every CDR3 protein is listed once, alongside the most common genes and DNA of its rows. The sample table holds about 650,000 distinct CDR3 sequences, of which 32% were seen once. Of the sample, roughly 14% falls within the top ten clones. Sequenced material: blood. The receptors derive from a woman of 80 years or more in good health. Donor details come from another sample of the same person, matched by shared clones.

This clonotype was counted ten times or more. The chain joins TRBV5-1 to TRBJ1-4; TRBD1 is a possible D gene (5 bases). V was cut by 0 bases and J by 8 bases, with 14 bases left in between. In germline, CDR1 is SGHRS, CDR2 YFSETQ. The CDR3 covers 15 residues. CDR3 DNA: TGCGCCAGCAGCTTGGCGGCAGGGACGTCGGAAAAACTGTTTTTT. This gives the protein CASSLAAGTSEKLFF.

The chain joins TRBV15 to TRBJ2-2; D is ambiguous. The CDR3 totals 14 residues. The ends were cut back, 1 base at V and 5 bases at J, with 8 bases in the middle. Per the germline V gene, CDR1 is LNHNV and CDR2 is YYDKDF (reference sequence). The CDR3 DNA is TGTGCCACCAGCAGAGGACTTAAAACCGGGGAGCTGTTTTTT. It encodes CATSRGLKTGELFF.

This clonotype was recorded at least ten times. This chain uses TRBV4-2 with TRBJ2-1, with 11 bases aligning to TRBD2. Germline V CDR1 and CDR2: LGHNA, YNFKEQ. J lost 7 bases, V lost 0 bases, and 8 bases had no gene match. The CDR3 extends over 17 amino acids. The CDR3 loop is CASSQDPGTSGLNEQFF. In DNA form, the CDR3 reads TGTGCCAGCAGCCAAGATCCCGGGACTAGCGGTTTAAATGAGCAGTTCTTC.

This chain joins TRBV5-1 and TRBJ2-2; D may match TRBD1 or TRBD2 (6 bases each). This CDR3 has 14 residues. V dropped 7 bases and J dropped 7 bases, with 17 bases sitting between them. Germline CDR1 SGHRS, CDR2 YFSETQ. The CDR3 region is CASSRGGPGGELFF. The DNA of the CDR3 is TGCGCCAGCTCCCGTGGGGGGCCGGGCGGGGAGCTGTTTTTT.

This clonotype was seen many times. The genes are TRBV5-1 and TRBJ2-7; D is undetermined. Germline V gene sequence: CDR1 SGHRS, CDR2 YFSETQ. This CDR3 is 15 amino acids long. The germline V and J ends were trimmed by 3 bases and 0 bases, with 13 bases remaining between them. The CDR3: CASSSSPSSSYEQYF. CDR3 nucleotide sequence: TGCGCCAGCAGCTCTTCCCCGAGTAGCTCCTACGAGCAGTACTTC.

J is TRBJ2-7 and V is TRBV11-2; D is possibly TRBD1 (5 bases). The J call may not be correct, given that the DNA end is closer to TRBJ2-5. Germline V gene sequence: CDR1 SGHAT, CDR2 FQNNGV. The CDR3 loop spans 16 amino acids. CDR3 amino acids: CASSFSDSSYGETQYF. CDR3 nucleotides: TGTGCCAGCAGCTTTAGTGACAGTTCTTATGGGGAGACCCAGTACTTC.

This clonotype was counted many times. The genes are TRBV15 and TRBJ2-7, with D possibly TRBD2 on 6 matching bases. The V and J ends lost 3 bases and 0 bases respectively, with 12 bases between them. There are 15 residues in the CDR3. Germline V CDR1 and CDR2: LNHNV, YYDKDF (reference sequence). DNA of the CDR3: TGTGCCACCAGCAGCACGGGAGCGGACTCCTACGAGCAGTACTTC. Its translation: CATSSTGADSYEQYF.

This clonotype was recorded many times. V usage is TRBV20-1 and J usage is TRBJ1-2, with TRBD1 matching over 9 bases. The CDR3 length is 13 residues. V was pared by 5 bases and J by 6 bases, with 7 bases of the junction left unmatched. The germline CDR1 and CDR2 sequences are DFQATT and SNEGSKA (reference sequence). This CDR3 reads CSASTGGYNGYTF. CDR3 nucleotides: TGCAGTGCTTCTACAGGGGGCTACAATGGCTACACCTTC.

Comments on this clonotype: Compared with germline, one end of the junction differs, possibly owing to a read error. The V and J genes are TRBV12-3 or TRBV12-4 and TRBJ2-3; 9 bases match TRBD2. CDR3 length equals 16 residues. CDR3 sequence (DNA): TGTGCCAGCAGACGTGCGCGGGGGGGAAACACAGATGCGCAGTATTTT. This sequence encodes CASRRARGGNTDAQYF.

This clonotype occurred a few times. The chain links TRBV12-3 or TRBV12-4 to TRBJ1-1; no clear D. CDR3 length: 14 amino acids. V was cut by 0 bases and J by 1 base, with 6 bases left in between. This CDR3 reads CASSLANRNTEAFF. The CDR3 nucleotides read TGTGCCAGCAGTTTAGCTAACAGGAACACTGAAGCTTTCTTT.

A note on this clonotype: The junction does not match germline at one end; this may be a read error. The CDR3 sequence: CACSLGGLAGQETQYF. DNA of the CDR3: TGTGCCTGCAGCCTGGGGGGACTAGCGGGACAAGAGACCCAGTACTTC. V usage is TRBV7-2 and J usage is TRBJ2-5, with 13 positions matching TRBD2. The CDR3 has 16 amino acids. CDR1 is SGHTA and CDR2 is FQGNSA in the germline V gene.

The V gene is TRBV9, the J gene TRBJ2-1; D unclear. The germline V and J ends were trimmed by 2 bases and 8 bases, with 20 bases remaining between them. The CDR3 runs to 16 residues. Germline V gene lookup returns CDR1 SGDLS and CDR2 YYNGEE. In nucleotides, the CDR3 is TGTGCCAGCAGCGTTTGGGCGACTTCGTCTAGGGATGAGCAGTTCTTC. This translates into CASSVWATSSRDEQFF.

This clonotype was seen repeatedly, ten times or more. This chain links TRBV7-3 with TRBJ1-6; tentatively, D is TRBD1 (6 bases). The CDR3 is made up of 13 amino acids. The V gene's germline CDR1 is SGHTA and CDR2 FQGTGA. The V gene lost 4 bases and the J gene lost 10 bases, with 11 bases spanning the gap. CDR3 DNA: TGTGCCAGCAGCTCGTCAGGGGACTCACCCCTCCACTTT. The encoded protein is CASSSSGDSPLHF.

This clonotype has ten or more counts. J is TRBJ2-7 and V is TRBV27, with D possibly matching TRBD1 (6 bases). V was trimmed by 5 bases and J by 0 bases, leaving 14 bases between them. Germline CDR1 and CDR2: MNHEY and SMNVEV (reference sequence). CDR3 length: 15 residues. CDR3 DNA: TGTGCCAGCAGTCCTTTCGGACAGAGCTCCTACGAGCAGTACTTC. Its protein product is CASSPFGQSSYEQYF.

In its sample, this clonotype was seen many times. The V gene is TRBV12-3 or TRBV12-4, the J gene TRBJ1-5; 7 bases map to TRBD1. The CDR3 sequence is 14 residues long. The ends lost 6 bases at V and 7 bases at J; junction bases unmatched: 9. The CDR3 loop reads CASSDRESRQPQHF. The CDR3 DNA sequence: TGTGCCAGCAGCGACAGGGAAAGTAGGCAGCCCCAGCATTTT.

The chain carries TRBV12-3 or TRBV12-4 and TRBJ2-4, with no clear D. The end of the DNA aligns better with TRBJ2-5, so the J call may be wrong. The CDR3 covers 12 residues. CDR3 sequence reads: CASTRLGETQYF. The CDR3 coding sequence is TGTGCCAGCACCCGATTGGGAGAGACCCAGTACTTC.

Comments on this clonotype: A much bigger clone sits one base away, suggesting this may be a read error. The CDR3 is CSAQEPGVPYEQYF. Here the CDR3 DNA reads TGCAGTGCTCAAGAGCCGGGGGTCCCCTACGAGCAGTACTTC. The chain employs TRBV20-1 and TRBJ2-7, with TRBD2 as a possible D gene (6 bases). V was clipped by 5 bases and J by 2 bases, with 16 bases between them. CDR1 and CDR2 from the germline V gene are DFQATT and SNEGSKA (reference sequence). This CDR3 spans 14 amino acids.

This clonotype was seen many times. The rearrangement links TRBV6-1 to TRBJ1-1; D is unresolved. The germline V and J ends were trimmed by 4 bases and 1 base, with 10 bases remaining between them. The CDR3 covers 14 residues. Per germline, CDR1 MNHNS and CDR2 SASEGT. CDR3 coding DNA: TGTGCCAGCAGTGTCTTATCAGGGAACACTGAAGCTTTCTTT. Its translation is CASSVLSGNTEAFF.